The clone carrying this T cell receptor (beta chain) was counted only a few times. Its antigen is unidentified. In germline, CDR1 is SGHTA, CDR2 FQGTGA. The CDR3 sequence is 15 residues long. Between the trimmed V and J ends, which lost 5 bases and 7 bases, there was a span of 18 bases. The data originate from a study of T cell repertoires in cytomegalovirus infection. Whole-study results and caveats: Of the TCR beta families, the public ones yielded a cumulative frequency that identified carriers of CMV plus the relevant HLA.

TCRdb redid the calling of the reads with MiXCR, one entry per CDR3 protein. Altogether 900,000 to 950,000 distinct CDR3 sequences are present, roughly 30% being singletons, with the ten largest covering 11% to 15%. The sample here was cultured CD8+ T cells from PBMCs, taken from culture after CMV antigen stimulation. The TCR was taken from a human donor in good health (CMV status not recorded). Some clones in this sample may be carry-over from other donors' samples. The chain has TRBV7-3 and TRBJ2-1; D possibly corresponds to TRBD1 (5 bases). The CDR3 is CASSRPGLGVNEQFF. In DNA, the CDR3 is TGTGCCAGCAGCCGTCCGGGCCTAGGGGTTAATGAGCAGTTCTTC.